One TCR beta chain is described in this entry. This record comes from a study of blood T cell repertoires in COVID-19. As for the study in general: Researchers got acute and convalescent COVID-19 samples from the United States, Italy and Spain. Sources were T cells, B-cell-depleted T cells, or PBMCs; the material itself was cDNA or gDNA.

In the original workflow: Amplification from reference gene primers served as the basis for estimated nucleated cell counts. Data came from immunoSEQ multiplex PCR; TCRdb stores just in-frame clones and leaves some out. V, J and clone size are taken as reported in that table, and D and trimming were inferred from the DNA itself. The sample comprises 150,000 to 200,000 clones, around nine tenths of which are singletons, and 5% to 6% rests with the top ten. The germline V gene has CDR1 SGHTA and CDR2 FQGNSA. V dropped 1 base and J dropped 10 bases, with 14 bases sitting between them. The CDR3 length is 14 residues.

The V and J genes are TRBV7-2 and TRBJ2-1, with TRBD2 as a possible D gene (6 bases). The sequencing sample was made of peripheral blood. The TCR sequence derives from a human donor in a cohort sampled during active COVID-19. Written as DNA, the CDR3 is TGTGCCAGCAGCTTAGACCCGCGACTAGGGGAGCAGTTCTTC. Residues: CASSLDPRLGEQFF. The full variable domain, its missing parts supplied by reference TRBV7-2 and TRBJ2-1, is GAGVSQSPSNKVTEKGKDVELRCDPISGHTALYWYRQSLGQGLEFLIYFQGNSAPDKSGLPSDRFSAERTGGSVSTLTIQRTQQEDSAVYLCASSLDPRLGEQFFGPGTRLTVL.